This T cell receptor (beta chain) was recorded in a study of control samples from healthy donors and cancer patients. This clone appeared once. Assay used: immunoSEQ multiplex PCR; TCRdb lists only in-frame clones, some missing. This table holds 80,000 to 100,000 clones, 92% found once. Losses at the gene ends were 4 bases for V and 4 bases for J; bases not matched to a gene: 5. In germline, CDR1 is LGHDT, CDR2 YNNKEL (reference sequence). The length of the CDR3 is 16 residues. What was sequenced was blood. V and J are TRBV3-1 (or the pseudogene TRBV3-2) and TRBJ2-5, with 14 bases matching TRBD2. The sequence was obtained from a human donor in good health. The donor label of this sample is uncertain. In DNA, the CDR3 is TGTGCCAGCAGCCGACAGGGACTAGCGGGGGCAGAGACCCAGTACTTC. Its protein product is CASSRQGLAGAETQYF.